This section outlines one T cell receptor beta chain sequence together with its context. How the authors handled the data: Reference gene primer amplification gave nucleated cell count estimates. TCRdb's table, derived via immunoSEQ multiplex PCR, lists solely in-frame clones and lacks some. V, J and clone size are taken as reported in that table, and D and trimming were inferred from the DNA itself. This sample has roughly 260,000 clones, with around 90% found just once. This sample is part of a study of blood T cell repertoires in COVID-19. Background on the study: There were acute and convalescent COVID-19 samples, and they came from the United States, Italy and Spain. PBMCs, B-cell-depleted T cells, or T cells provided the cDNA or gDNA that made up the material.

There are 16 residues in the CDR3. CDR1 and CDR2 (germline): LNHDA, SQIVND (reference sequence). The junction had 11 bases not matched to a gene; V was cut back by 5 bases and J by 6 bases. This chain joins TRBV19 and TRBJ1-5, with 9 bases matching TRBD1. This clonotype was sampled from a man aged 55-75 years who had recovered from COVID-19. Material: peripheral blood. This chain's CDR3 is CASSAQGQGRGQPQHF. The CDR3 region has the DNA TGTGCCAGTAGTGCCCAAGGACAGGGGAGAGGTCAGCCCCAGCATTTT.